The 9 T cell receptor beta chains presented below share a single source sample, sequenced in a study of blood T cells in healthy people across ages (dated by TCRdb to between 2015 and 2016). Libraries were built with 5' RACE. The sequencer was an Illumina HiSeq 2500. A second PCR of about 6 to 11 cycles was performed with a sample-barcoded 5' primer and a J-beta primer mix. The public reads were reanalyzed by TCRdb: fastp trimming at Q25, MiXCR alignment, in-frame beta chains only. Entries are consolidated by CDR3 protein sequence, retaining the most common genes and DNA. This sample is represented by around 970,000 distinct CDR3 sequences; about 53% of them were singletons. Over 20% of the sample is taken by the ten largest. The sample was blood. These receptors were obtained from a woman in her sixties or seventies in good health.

The CDR3 loop is CATEGGLVGDTQYF. The CDR3 DNA is TGCGCCACCGAGGGGGGGCTAGTGGGAGATACGCAGTATTTT. V usage is TRBV23-1 and J usage is TRBJ2-3; weak D call: TRBD2 (7 bases). TRBV23-1 is an ORF; its function is uncertain. Trimming pared 10 bases from V and 5 bases from J, leaving 19 bases between. This CDR3 comprises 14 residues.

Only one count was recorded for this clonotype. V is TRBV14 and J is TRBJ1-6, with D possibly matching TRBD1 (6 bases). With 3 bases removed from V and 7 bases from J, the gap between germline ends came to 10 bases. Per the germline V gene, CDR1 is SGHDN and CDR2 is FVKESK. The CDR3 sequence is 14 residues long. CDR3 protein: CASSQRGGNSPLHF. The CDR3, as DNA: TGTGCCAGCAGCCAGAGGGGGGGAAATTCACCCCTCCACTTT.

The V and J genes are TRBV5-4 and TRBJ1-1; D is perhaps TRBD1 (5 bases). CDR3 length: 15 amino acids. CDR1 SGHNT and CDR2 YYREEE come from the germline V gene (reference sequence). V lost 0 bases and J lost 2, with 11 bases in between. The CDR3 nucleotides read TGTGCCAGCAGCTTGGGGGGACGGGACAACACTGAAGCTTTCTTT. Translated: CASSLGGRDNTEAFF.

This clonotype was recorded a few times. The CDR3 loop reads CASSSPNRGRETQYF. DNA of the CDR3: TGTGCCAGCTCAAGCCCAAACAGGGGGCGAGAGACCCAGTACTTC. V is TRBV18 and J is TRBJ2-5; 9 bases match TRBD1. CDR1 is KGHSH and CDR2 is LQKENI in the germline V gene. The CDR3 runs 15 residues. J gave up 4 bases and V 5 bases, and 8 bases lay outside the gene matches.

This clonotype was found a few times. The chain's CDR3 is CASSLGAGGTPHEQYF. CDR3 nucleotides: TGTGCCAGCAGCCTCGGAGCGGGAGGTACTCCCCACGAGCAGTACTTC. This sequence joins TRBV3-1 and TRBJ2-7; 9 bases are shared with TRBD2. There are 16 residues in the CDR3. The germline CDR1 and CDR2 sequences are LGHDT and YNNKEL (reference sequence). The junction had 12 bases not matched to a gene; V was cut back by 4 bases and J by 5 bases.

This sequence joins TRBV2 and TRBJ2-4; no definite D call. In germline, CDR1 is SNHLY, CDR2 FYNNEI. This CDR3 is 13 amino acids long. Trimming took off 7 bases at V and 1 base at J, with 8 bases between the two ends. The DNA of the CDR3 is TGTGCCAGCATGGGTATGGCCAAAAACATTCAGTACTTC. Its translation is CASMGMAKNIQYF.

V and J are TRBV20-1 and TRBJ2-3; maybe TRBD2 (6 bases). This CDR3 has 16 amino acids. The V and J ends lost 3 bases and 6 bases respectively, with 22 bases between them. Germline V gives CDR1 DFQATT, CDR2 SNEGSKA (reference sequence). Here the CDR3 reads CSARGPGTGGVDTQYF. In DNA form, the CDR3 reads TGCAGTGCTAGGGGTCCCGGGACCGGGGGTGTGGATACGCAGTATTTT.

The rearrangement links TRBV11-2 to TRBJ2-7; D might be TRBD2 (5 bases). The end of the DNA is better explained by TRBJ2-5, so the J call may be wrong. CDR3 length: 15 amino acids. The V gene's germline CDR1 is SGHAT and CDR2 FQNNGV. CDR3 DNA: TGTGCCAGCAGCCAAGGGTCTTTCGGGGAAGAGACCCAGTACTTC. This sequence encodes CASSQGSFGEETQYF.

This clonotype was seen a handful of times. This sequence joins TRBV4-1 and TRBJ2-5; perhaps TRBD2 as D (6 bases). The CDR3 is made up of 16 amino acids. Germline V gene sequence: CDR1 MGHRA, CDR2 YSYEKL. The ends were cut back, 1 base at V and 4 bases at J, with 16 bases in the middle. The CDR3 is CASSQGPGTAGETQYF. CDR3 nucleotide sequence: TGCGCCAGCAGCCAAGGACCCGGGACTGCCGGAGAGACCCAGTACTTC.